These T cell receptor beta chains were read from a single sample in a study of blood T cells in healthy people across ages. TCRdb re-analysed the 5' RACE reads in MiXCR, keeping a single row per CDR3 protein. The sample gives over 1,500,000 distinct CDR3 sequences, about two fifths of which show up once; more than 20% is in the top ten. Material for sequencing was blood. All receptors come from a human donor in good health. The conserved cysteine and the conserved F or W are not part of the CDR3 here. The order of the fields is V gene, D gene, CDR3 protein. A D gene is named only where the DNA matches it firmly.

V: TRBV29-1
D: -
CDR3: SALKVGTPPYNEQF

V: TRBV12-3/TRBV12-4
D: -
CDR3: ASSPINRDEQY

V: TRBV27
D: TRBD1
CDR3: ASSPLPGQGTEAF

V: TRBV3-1
D: -
CDR3: ASSQAGGRYGYT

V: TRBV20-1
D: -
CDR3: SPLRDGNSYERY

V: TRBV29-1
D: -
CDR3: SVEGARSTEAF

V: TRBV6-6
D: -
CDR3: ASSTSTSGETQY

V: TRBV5-5
D: TRBD1
CDR3: ASRQGPTDTQY

V: TRBV30
D: -
CDR3: AWSLGRQETQY

V: TRBV12-3/TRBV12-4
D: -
CDR3: ASTRTDQETQY